The 12 T cell receptor beta chains listed next were all sequenced from one sample in a study of T cell responses to AZD1222 COVID-19 vaccine. Clones were read by immunoSEQ multiplex PCR, and TCRdb kept only the in-frame ones, dropping some. This table has more than 90,000 clones, around 89% appearing once. The material was peripheral blood, obtained 28 days after the second AZD1222 dose. The receptors shown here come from an adult who received the AZD1222 COVID-19 vaccine.

V is TRBV2 and J is TRBJ1-1, with D perhaps matching TRBD1 (6 bases). Germline CDR1 and CDR2: SNHLY and FYNNEI. There are 15 residues in the CDR3. V was shortened by 2 bases and J by 0 bases, with 10 bases between the two germline ends. CDR3 DNA: TGTGCCAGCAGTGAAAGGGGGAGCGTGAACACTGAAGCTTTCTTT. It encodes CASSERGSVNTEAFF.

This chain connects TRBV27 to TRBJ2-7; D might be TRBD1 (6 bases). V was clipped by 3 bases and J by 5 bases, with 11 bases between them. The germline V gene encodes CDR1 MNHEY and CDR2 SMNVEV (reference sequence). This CDR3 is built from 13 residues. CDR3 DNA: TGTGCCAGCAGTTTCCATAGGGACAACGAGCAGTACTTC. Protein sequence: CASSFHRDNEQYF.

This sequence joins TRBV4-1 and TRBJ2-4; 11 nucleotides align to TRBD2. CDR1 and CDR2 from the germline V gene are MGHRA and YSYEKL. Germline trimming cut 3 bases from V and 6 bases from J; bases unmatched to any gene: 7. The CDR3 has 16 amino acids. The CDR3 loop reads CASSQPTSGSGNIQYF. Written as DNA, the CDR3 is TGCGCCAGCAGCCAGCCTACTAGCGGGAGCGGAAACATTCAGTACTTC.

V is TRBV2 and J is TRBJ2-1, with 11 positions matching TRBD2. With V trimmed by 3 bases and J by 15 bases, 7 bases remained unmatched. This CDR3 has 13 residues. In germline, CDR1 is SNHLY, CDR2 FYNNEI. Written as DNA, the CDR3 is TGTGCCAGCAGTGAGGGGACTAGCGGCCGAGGGTTCTTC. It specifies CASSEGTSGRGFF.

V and J are TRBV5-1 and TRBJ2-7, with 9 positions matching TRBD1. With 4 bases clipped from V and 5 bases from J, the junction kept 7 bases outside the gene matches. The length of the CDR3 is 14 residues. Germline V lookup: CDR1 SGHRS, CDR2 YFSETQ. The CDR3 DNA follows: TGCGCCAGCAGCCGTGGGACAGGGCTGGACGAGCAGTACTTC. This gives the protein CASSRGTGLDEQYF.

The sample holds one count of this clone. J is TRBJ2-2 and V is TRBV7-9; TRBD1 aligns across 7 bases. V lost 5 bases to trimming and J lost 6 bases; unmatched junction nucleotides: 12. CDR3 size: 16 residues. CDR1 SEHNR and CDR2 FQNEAQ come from the germline V gene (reference sequence). This CDR3 is CASSPQTETGAGELFF. Here the CDR3 DNA reads TGTGCCAGCAGCCCGCAAACGGAAACAGGGGCCGGGGAGCTGTTTTTT.

V is TRBV6-2 or TRBV6-3 and J is TRBJ2-7; D perhaps matches TRBD2 (6 bases). The CDR3 spans 16 residues. V shed 6 bases and J shed 2 bases, with 20 bases lying between them. The germline CDR1 and CDR2 sequences are MNHEY and SVGEGT. The CDR3 sequence: CASSYSAGTVTYEQYF. The CDR3 DNA reads as TGTGCCAGCAGCTATTCCGCCGGGACTGTAACCTACGAGCAGTACTTC.

This sequence joins TRBV6-6 and TRBJ2-1; the match to TRBD2 covers 11 bases. V lost 0 bases and J lost 7; bases outside the gene matches: 5. This CDR3 has 16 residues. Per germline, CDR1 MNHNY and CDR2 SVGAGI (reference sequence). CDR3: CASSYSELAGVNEQFF. The CDR3 DNA sequence: TGTGCCAGCAGTTACTCGGAACTAGCGGGGGTGAATGAGCAGTTCTTC.

The rearrangement uses TRBV11-2 and TRBJ1-6; no reliable D call. CDR1 and CDR2 from the germline V gene are SGHAT and FQNNGV. The CDR3 runs to 16 residues. Trimming removed 2 bases from V and 8 bases from J, with 16 bases in between. CDR3 DNA: TGTGCCAGCAGCTTAAGCAGGACGCCCTCTTATTCACCCCTCCACTTT. It yields the protein CASSLSRTPSYSPLHF.

The chain employs TRBV20-1 and TRBJ2-1; D uncertain. V lost 0 bases and J 9 bases, leaving 3 bases between the germline ends. Looked up from germline, CDR1 is DFQATT and CDR2 is SNEGSKA (reference sequence). This CDR3 has 10 amino acids. The CDR3 DNA is TGCAGTGCTAGAGATAGTGAGCAGTTCTTC. Protein sequence: CSARDSEQFF.

This sequence joins TRBV7-9 and TRBJ2-7, with D unresolved. The CDR3 covers 12 residues. The germline V gene has CDR1 SEHNR and CDR2 FQNEAQ (reference sequence). Trimming removed 5 bases from V and 7 bases from J, with 12 bases in between. CDR3 nucleotide sequence: TGTGCCAGCAGCCAGCTTGATGGGGAGCAGTACTTC. It translates to CASSQLDGEQYF. The full variable domain, completed using reference TRBV7-9 and TRBJ2-7, is DTGVSQNPRHKITKRGQNVTFRCDPISEHNRLYWYRQTLGQGPEFLTYFQNEAQLEKSRLLSDRFSAERPKGSFSTLEIQRTEQGDSAMYLCASSQLDGEQYFGPGTRLTVT.

This clone showed up just a few times. CDR3 loop: CASSLSGQKSNEKLFF. CDR3 DNA sequence: TGTGCCAGCAGTTTATCTGGACAGAAATCGAATGAAAAACTGTTTTTT. V is TRBV28 and J is TRBJ1-4; the D gene is possibly TRBD1 (6 bases). The CDR3 consists of 16 residues. In germline, CDR1 is MDHEN, CDR2 SYDVKM. V was pared by 1 base and J by 5 bases, with 14 bases between.